This T cell receptor beta chain was observed in a study of human T cells and chemical hapten exposure. In the original workflow: Samples ranged from 23,224 to 690,600 TCRs, with a median of around 100,000. One entry per CDR3 protein results from TCRdb running MiXCR on the RACE reads. The V and J calls were not made by the authors but by TCRdb's processing. The table lists around 380,000 distinct CDR3 sequences, approximately 4.4% of them singletons, with approximately 2.1% in the top ten. The time point here: patch test 1, 2 weeks after DPC sensitization. Sample treatment: therapeutic diphenylcyclopropenone sensitization with weekly scalp DPC. Losses at the gene ends were 4 bases for V and 5 bases for J; bases not matched to a gene: 3. This CDR3 spans 14 amino acids. Germline lookup yields CDR1 SGHAT and CDR2 FQNNGV.

The V gene is TRBV11-2, the J gene TRBJ1-4; 8 bases align to TRBD1. The sample here was whole blood, taken in connection with sensitization to the hapten diphenylcyclopropenone (DPC). This receptor was identified in a woman between 50 and 59 years old with alopecia areata. Some clones in this sample may be carry-over from other donors' samples. In DNA form, the CDR3 reads TGTGCCAGCAGCTCAGCAGGGGGCAATGAAAAACTGTTTTTT. Its translation is CASSSAGGNEKLFF.